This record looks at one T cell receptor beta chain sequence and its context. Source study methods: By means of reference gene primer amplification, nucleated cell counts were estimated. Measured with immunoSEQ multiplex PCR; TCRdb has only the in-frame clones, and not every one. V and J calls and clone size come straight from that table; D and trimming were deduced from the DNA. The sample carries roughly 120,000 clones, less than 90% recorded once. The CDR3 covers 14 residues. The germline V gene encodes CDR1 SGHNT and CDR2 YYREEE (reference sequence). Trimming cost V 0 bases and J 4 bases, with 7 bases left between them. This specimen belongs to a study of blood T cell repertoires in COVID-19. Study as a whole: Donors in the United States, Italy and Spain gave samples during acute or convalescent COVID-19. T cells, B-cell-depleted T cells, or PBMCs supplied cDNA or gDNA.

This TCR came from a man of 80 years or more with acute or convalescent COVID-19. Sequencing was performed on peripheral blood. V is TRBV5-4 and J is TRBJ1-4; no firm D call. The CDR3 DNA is TGTGCCAGCAGCTTGGGCGGGGTTAATGAAAAACTGTTTTTT. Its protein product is CASSLGGVNEKLFF.